This T cell receptor beta chain derives from a study of cytomegalovirus exposure and HLA in healthy donors. PCR used 60 Vbeta primers and 13 Jbeta primers. The repertoire was sequenced with immunoSEQ multiplex PCR; TCRdb's copy has only in-frame clones and lacks some. This repertoire includes around 74,000 clones. Trimming at V came to 4 bases and at J to 6 bases, leaving 11 bases not matched to a gene. The CDR3 runs to 16 residues. The germline CDR1 and CDR2 sequences are SGHNT and YYREEE (reference sequence). Sequencing used PBMCs. The V call is TRBV5-4, the J call TRBJ1-1; 11 nucleotides agree with TRBD1. This TCR came from a man in his thirties or forties in good health and CMV-seronegative. The CDR3 here is CASSLLGWGQGAEAFF. CDR3 in DNA: TGTGCCAGCAGCCTGCTGGGATGGGGACAGGGGGCTGAAGCTTTCTTT.